The 17 T cell receptor beta chains below all came from one sample that was sequenced in a study of beta chain features in type 1 diabetes. Overall study results and limits: Moderate yet significant TCRB CDR3 shortening was seen in Type 1 diabetes patients in all four CD4+ subsets.

These receptors' targets are unknown. The sequenced template was cDNA made from the entire isolated RNA. The assay was immunoSEQ multiplex PCR, and TCRdb's table has in-frame clones only and misses some. Found here are nearly 700,000 clones, about an eighth of them singletons; the top ten hold approximately 0.021%. The sample consisted of naive CD4+ T cells from blood. The receptors originated from a man younger than 30 with type 1 diabetes.

This rearrangement joins TRBV7-2 to TRBJ1-1; D perhaps matches TRBD1 (5 bases). The CDR3 is 13 amino acids. V lost 5 bases to trimming and J lost 1 base, with 8 bases between them. The germline CDR1 and CDR2 sequences are SGHTA and FQGNSA. The CDR3 DNA is TGTGCCAGCAGCATACAGGCGAACACTGAAGCTTTCTTT. Translating gives CASSIQANTEAFF. Together with reference TRBV7-2 and TRBJ1-1, the CDR3 gives the full variable domain: GAGVSQSPSNKVTEKGKDVELRCDPISGHTALYWYRQSLGQGLEFLIYFQGNSAPDKSGLPSDRFSAERTGGSVSTLTIQRTQQEDSAVYLCASSIQANTEAFFGQGTRLTVV.

J is TRBJ2-5 and V is TRBV4-1, with TRBD2 matching 14 bases. With 0 bases clipped from V and 4 bases from J, the junction kept 1 base outside the gene matches. CDR1 and CDR2 (germline): MGHRA, YSYEKL. CDR3 length equals 16 residues. The CDR3 region has the DNA TGCGCCAGCAGCCAAGAGACTAGCGGGGGGGGAGAGACCCAGTACTTC. Protein sequence: CASSQETSGGGETQYF.

In its sample, this clone was seen a few times. The chain links TRBV6-6 to TRBJ1-1; D is perhaps TRBD1 (5 bases). Germline CDR1 and CDR2: MNHNY and SVGAGI (reference sequence). The CDR3 length is 13 residues. Between the trimmed V and J ends, which lost 0 bases and 10 bases, there was a span of 12 bases. The chain's CDR3 is CASSYSSAGTAFF. CDR3 DNA sequence: TGTGCCAGCAGTTACTCGTCGGCTGGGACAGCTTTCTTT.

This clone was detected only a few times. The chain uses TRBV6-6 and TRBJ2-1, with 8 nucleotides matching TRBD2. CDR1 is MNHNY, CDR2 SVGAGI, per germline (reference sequence). The trim removed 5 bases at V and 6 bases at J, leaving 9 bases unmatched. The CDR3 totals 15 residues. The CDR3 reads CASSQQAGACNEQFF. In nucleotides, the CDR3 is TGTGCCAGCAGTCAACAAGCGGGGGCCTGCAATGAGCAGTTCTTC.

This clone was seen a few times. This chain uses TRBV7-2 with TRBJ1-2, with TRBD1 matching over 7 bases. Trimming at V came to 6 bases and at J to 5 bases, leaving 3 bases not matched to a gene. This CDR3 region has 12 residues. Looked up from germline, CDR1 is SGHTA and CDR2 is FQGNSA. The CDR3 DNA is TGTGCCAGCAGGGGGACAGCTTATGGCTACACCTTC. Residues: CASRGTAYGYTF.

V and J are TRBV5-1 and TRBJ1-4; no clear D. Germline CDR1 is SGHRS and CDR2 is YFSETQ. V lost 6 bases, J lost 8 bases, and 11 bases lay in between. The CDR3 consists of 12 residues. The CDR3 protein is CASKDVGEKLFF. The DNA of the CDR3 is TGCGCCAGCAAGGATGTCGGGGAAAAACTGTTTTTT.

This clone was seen a handful of times. The chain recombines TRBV7-9 with TRBJ2-7; tentative D call: TRBD1 (7 bases). CDR1 and CDR2 from the germline V gene are SEHNR and FQNEAQ (reference sequence). Trimming shortened V by 5 bases and J by 2 bases, and 16 bases separated the two germline ends. This CDR3 contains 15 residues. The CDR3 here is CASSPPGGFPYEQYF. The CDR3 nucleotides read TGTGCCAGCAGCCCCCCAGGGGGGTTCCCCTACGAGCAGTACTTC.

The chain is built from TRBV6-5 and TRBJ1-5; 9 nucleotides match TRBD1. J gave up 4 bases and V 5 bases, and 6 bases lay outside the gene matches. This CDR3 is built from 15 residues. CDR1 is MNHEY and CDR2 is SVGAGI in the germline V gene. The CDR3 sequence is CASSRTGERNQPQHF. The DNA of the CDR3 is TGTGCCAGCAGTAGGACAGGGGAGAGGAATCAGCCCCAGCATTTT.

In its sample, this clone was seen a few times. The rearrangement joins TRBV4-2 to TRBJ2-1; 9 positions match TRBD2. The CDR3 length is 16 residues. Per germline, CDR1 LGHNA and CDR2 YNFKEQ. J lost 5 bases, V lost 4 bases, and 9 bases had no gene match. The CDR3 DNA sequence: TGTGCCAGCAGCCCCAGAATAGCGGGGGCTAACAATGAGCAGTTCTTC. This translates into CASSPRIAGANNEQFF.

The chain uses TRBV5-6 and TRBJ2-7; 10 bases map to TRBD1. The CDR3 consists of 14 residues. The germline CDR1 and CDR2 sequences are SGHDT and YYEEEE. With 1 base clipped from V and 6 bases from J, the junction kept 4 bases outside the gene matches. The CDR3 loop reads CASSLMGQGSEQYF. The CDR3 DNA follows: TGTGCCAGCAGCTTGATGGGACAGGGGAGCGAGCAGTACTTC.

This chain joins TRBV16 and TRBJ1-3, with 7 bases fitting TRBD1. Germline CDR1 is KGHSY and CDR2 is FQNENV. Trimming cost V 4 bases and J 4 bases; bases outside gene matches: 10. The CDR3 extends over 16 amino acids. The DNA of the CDR3 is TGTGCCAGCAGCCCCCAGACAGGGCAACCCGGAAACACCATATATTTT. It specifies CASSPQTGQPGNTIYF.

This clone appeared a single time. CDR3 sequence: CASSPRGSGYTF. CDR3 sequence (DNA): TGTGCCAGCAGCCCCAGGGGTAGTGGCTACACCTTC. The rearrangement links TRBV6-5 to TRBJ1-2; D is perhaps TRBD1 (6 bases). V gave up 6 bases and J gave up 7 bases, with 12 bases separating them. This CDR3 region has 12 residues. CDR1 and CDR2 (germline): MNHEY, SVGAGI.

The chain uses TRBV29-1 and TRBJ1-5, with 10 bases that match TRBD1. CDR1 and CDR2 from the germline V gene are SQVTM and ANQGSEA. The CDR3 has 14 amino acids. The V segment lost 5 bases and the J segment 4 bases; nucleotides outside the gene matches: 5. This CDR3 is CSVSTGGGNQPQHF. CDR3 in DNA: TGCAGCGTTTCGACAGGGGGCGGGAATCAGCCCCAGCATTTT.

This clone has just a few counts. This sequence joins TRBV6-5 and TRBJ2-7; D may correspond to TRBD1 or TRBD2 (5 bases each). Trimming left V 4 bases short and J 0 bases short, with 13 bases between. The CDR3 has 15 amino acids. The germline V gene encodes CDR1 MNHEY and CDR2 SVGAGI. The CDR3 region is CASSFRGDTSYEQYF. The CDR3 region has the DNA TGTGCCAGCAGTTTCCGAGGGGATACCTCCTACGAGCAGTACTTC.

This clone was seen only a few times. CDR3 coding DNA: TGTGCCTGGAGTGTAGGGCAGACCACTTCACCCCTCCACTTT. Translated: CAWSVGQTTSPLHF. The J gene is TRBJ1-6, the V gene TRBV30; D remains ambiguous. From germline, CDR1 is GTSNPN and CDR2 SVGIG (reference sequence). CDR3 length: 14 amino acids. Between the trimmed V and J ends, which lost 0 bases and 9 bases, there was a span of 12 bases.

The rearrangement links TRBV5-1 to TRBJ1-1; 10 bases fit TRBD1. CDR1 is SGHRS, CDR2 YFSETQ, per germline. Trimming removed 4 bases from V and 10 bases from J; junction bases left unmatched: 7. The CDR3 runs 13 residues. CDR3 DNA sequence: TGCGCCAGCAGCGTAGGGACAGGGGAGAGAGCTTTCTTT. Protein sequence: CASSVGTGERAFF.

This clone was counted only a few times. The rearrangement joins TRBV5-1 to TRBJ2-5, with 7 nucleotides matching TRBD1. Germline values: CDR1 SGHRS, CDR2 YFSETQ. The CDR3 totals 14 residues. The J segment lost 0 bases and the V segment lost 4 bases, leaving 3 bases of the junction unmatched. The CDR3 nucleotides are TGCGCCAGCAGCCCGGGACAGTACCAAGAGACCCAGTACTTC. Translating it yields CASSPGQYQETQYF.